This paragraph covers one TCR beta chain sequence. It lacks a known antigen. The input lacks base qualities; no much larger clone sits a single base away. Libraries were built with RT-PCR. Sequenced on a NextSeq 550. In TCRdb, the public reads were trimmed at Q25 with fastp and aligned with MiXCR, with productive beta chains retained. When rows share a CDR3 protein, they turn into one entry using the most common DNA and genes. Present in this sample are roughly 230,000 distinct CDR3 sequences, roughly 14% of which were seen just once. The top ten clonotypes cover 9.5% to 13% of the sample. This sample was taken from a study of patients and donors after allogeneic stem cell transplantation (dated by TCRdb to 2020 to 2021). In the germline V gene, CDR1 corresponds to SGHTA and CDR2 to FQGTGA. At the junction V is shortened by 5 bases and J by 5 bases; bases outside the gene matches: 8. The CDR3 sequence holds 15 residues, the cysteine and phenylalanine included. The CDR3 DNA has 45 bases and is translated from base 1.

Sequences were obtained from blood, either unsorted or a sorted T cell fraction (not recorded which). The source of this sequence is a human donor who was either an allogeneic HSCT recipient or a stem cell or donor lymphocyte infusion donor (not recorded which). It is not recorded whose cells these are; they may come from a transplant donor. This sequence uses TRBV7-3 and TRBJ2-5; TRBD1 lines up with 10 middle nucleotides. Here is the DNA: TGTGCCAGCAGCACCGACAGGGGGCGCGGGGAGACCCAGTACTTC. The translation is CASSTDRGRGETQYF.